The sample holds a few counts of the clone carrying this TCR beta chain. The antigen remains undetermined. The data were taken from a study of response to subunit inactivated influenza vaccine. Whole-study results and caveats: The study's authors posited that every seasonal influenza vaccination enlists few new T cells.

This CDR3 is built from 14 residues. Unmatched junction bases numbered 3, after V lost 4 bases and J lost 5 bases. Germline V lookup: CDR1 MNHNS, CDR2 SASEGT. TCRdb re-called the RT-PCR reads with MiXCR, one entry per CDR3 protein. This table has 800,000 or so distinct CDR3 sequences, 21% appearing once. The receptor was isolated from a man aged 45-60 years who received an inactivated influenza vaccine. The chain couples TRBV6-1 to TRBJ2-1, with TRBD1 matching 9 bases. The source was PBMCs from blood, collected roughly 5 days after vaccination. This chain's CDR3 is CASSGTGANNEQFF. The CDR3 DNA sequence: TGTGCCAGCAGTGGGACAGGGGCCAACAATGAGCAGTTCTTC.